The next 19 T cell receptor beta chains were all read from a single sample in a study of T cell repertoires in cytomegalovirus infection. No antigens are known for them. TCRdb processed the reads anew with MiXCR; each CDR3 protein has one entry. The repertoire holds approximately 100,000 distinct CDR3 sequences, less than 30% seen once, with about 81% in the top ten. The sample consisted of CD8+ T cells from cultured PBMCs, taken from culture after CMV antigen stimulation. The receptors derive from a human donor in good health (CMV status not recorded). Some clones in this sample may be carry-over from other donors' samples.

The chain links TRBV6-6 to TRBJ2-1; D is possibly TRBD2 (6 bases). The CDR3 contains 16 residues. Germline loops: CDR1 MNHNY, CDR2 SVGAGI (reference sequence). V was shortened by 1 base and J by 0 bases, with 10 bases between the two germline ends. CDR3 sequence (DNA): TGTGCCAGCAGTTACTTGGCGGGGAGCTCCTACAATGAGCAGTTCTTC. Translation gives CASSYLAGSSYNEQFF.

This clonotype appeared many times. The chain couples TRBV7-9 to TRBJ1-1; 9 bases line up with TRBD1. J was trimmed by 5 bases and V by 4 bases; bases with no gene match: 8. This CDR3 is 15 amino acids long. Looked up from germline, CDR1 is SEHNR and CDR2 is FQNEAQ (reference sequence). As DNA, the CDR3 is TGTGCCAGCAGCTGGGCGACAGGGGGGGAGACTGAAGCTTTCTTT. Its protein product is CASSWATGGETEAFF.

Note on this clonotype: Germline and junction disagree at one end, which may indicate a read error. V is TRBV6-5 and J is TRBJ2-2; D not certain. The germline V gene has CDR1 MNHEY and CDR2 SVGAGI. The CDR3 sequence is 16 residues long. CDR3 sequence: CASSYVAASNTGQLFF. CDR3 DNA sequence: TGTGCCAGCAGTTATGTCGCAGCGAGCAACACCGGGCAGCTGTTTTTT.

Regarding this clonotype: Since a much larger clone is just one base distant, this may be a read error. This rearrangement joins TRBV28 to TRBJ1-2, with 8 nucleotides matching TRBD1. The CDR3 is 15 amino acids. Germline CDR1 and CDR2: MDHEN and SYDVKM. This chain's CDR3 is CASGERQGANYDYTF. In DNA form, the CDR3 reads TGTGCCAGCGGCGAACGGCAGGGGGCTAACTATGACTACACCTTC.

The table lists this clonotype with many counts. CDR3 loop: CASSPAGTGEKLFF. The CDR3 DNA sequence: TGTGCCAGCAGCCCAGCCGGGACAGGTGAAAAACTGTTTTTT. The chain has TRBV7-2 and TRBJ1-4, with 8 bases matching TRBD1. Looked up from germline, CDR1 is SGHTA and CDR2 is FQGNSA. The CDR3 runs to 14 residues. Germline trimming cut 5 bases from V and 7 bases from J; bases unmatched to any gene: 6.

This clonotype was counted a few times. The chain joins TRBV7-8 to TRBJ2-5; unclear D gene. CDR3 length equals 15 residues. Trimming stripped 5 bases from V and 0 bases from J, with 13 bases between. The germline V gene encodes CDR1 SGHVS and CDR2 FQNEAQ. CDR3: CASSNPTAYQETQYF. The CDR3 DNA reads TGTGCCAGCAGCAACCCGACGGCGTACCAAGAGACCCAGTACTTC.

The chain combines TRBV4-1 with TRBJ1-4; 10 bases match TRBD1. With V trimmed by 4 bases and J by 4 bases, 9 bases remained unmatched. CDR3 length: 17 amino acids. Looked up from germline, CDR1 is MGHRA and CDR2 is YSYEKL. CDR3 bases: TGCGCCAGCAGCCGCCGGGACAGGGGTATCATTAATGAAAAACTGTTTTTT. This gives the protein CASSRRDRGIINEKLFF.

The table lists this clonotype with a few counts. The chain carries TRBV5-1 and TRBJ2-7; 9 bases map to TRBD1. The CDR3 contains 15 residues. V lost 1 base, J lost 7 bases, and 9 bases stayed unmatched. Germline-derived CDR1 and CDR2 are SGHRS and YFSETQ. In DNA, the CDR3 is TGCGCCAGCAGCTTGCACCGGGACAGGGTTCGAGAGCAGTACTTC. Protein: CASSLHRDRVREQYF.

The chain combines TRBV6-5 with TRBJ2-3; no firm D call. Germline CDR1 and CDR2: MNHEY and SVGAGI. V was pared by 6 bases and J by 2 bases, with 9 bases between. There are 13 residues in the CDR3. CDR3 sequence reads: CASRLTPTDTQYF. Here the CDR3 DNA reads TGTGCCAGCAGATTAACTCCCACAGATACGCAGTATTTT.

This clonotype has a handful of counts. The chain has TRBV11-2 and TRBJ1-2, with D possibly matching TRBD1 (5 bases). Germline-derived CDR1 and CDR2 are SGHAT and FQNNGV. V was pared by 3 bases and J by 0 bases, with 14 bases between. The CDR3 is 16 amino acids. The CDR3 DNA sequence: TGTGCCAGCAGCTTGGGGGGAACTGGCCCTAACTATGGCTACACCTTC. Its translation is CASSLGGTGPNYGYTF.

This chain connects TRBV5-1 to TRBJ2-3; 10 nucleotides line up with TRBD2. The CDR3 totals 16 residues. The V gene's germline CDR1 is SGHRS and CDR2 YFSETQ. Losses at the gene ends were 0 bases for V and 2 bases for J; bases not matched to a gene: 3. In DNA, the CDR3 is TGCGCCAGCAGCTTGGAAAGCGGGGGGGACACAGATACGCAGTATTTT. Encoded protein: CASSLESGGDTDTQYF. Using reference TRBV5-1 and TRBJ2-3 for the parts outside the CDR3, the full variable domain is KAGVTQTPRYLIKTRGQQVTLSCSPISGHRSVSWYQQTPGQGLQFLFEYFSETQRNKGNFPGRFSGRQFSNSRSEMNVSTLELGDSALYLCASSLESGGDTDTQYFGPGTRLTVL.

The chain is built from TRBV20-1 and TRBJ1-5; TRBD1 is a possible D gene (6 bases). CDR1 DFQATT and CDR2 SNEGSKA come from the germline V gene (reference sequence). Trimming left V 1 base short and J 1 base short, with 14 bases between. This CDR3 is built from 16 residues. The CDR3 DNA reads TGCAGTGCTAGAGCCCGGGTGGGGGCAAGCAATCAGCCCCAGCATTTT. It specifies CSARARVGASNQPQHF.

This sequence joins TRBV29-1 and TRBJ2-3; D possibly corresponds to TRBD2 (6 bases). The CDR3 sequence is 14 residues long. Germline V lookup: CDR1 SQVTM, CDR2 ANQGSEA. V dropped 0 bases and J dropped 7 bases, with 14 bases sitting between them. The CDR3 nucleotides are TGCAGCGTTGAAGATCTAAGGAGGGGAAATACGCAGTATTTT. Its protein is CSVEDLRRGNTQYF.

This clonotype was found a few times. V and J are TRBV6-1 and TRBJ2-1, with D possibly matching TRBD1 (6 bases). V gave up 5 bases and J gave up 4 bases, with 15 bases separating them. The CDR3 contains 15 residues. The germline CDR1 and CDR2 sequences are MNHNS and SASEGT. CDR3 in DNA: TGTGCCAGCAGTCTCGGGACACTCGGTTACAATGAGCAGTTCTTC. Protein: CASSLGTLGYNEQFF.

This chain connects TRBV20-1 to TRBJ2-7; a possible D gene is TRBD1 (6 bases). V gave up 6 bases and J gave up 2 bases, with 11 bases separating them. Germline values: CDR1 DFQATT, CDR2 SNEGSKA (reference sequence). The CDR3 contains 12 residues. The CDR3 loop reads CSAWTEAYEQYF. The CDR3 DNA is TGCAGTGCCTGGACAGAGGCCTACGAGCAGTACTTC.

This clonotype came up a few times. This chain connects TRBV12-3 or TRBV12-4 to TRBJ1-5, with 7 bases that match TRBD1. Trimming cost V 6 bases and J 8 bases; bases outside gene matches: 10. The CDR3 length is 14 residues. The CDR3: CASRIGGSSEPQHF. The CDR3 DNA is TGTGCCAGCAGGATAGGGGGCAGTTCGGAGCCCCAGCATTTT.

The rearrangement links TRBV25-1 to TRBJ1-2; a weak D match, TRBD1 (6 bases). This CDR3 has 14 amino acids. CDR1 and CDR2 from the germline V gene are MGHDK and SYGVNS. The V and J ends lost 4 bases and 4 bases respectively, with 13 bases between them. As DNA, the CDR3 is TGTGCCAGCAGTGCCCCGACAGGAGTCTATGGCTACACCTTC. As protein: CASSAPTGVYGYTF.

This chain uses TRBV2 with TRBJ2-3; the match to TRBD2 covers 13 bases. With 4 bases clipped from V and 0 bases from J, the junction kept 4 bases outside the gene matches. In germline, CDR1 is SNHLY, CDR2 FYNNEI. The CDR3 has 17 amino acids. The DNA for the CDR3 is TGTGCCAGCAGTGGGGGACTAGCGGGGACGAGCACAGATACGCAGTATTTT. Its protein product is CASSGGLAGTSTDTQYF.

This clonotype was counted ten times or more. CDR3 loop: CASSLPGLADDWGETQYF. For the CDR3, the DNA is TGTGCCAGCAGCTTACCGGGACTAGCGGACGACTGGGGAGAGACCCAGTACTTC. V gene TRBV7-8 combines with J gene TRBJ2-5, with 11 bases fitting TRBD2. The junction had 12 bases not matched to a gene; V was cut back by 2 bases and J by 4 bases. This CDR3 region has 18 residues. The germline V gene has CDR1 SGHVS and CDR2 FQNEAQ.